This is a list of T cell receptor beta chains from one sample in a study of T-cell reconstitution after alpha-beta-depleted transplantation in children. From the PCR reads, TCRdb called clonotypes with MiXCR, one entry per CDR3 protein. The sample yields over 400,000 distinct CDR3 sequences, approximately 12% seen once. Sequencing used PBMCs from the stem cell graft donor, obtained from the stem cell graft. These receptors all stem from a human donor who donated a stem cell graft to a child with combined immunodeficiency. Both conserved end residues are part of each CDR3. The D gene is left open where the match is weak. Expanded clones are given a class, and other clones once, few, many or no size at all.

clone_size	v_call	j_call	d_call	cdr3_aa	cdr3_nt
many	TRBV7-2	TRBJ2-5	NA	CASTHYWDFPNQETQYF	TGTGCCAGCACCCACTACTGGGACTTCCCCAACCAAGAGACCCAGTACTTC
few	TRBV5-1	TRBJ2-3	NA	CASSFLSHRTDTQYF	TGCGCCAGCAGCTTTCTCAGTCACAGGACAGATACGCAGTATTTT
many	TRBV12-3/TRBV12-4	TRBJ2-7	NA	CASSLRQLYEQYF	TGTGCCAGCAGTTTACGGCAGCTGTACGAGCAGTACTTC
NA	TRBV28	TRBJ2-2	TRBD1	CASSPRDRITGELFF	TGTGCCAGCAGCCCGAGGGACAGAATCACCGGGGAGCTGTTTTTT
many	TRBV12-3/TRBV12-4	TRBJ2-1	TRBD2	CASSRRTSGASYNEQFF	TGTGCCAGCAGTCGCAGGACTAGCGGGGCCTCCTACAATGAGCAGTTCTTC
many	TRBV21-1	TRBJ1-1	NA	CASKWVRLGSGDTEAFF	TGTGCCAGCAAGTGGGTTAGGTTGGGGTCGGGGGACACTGAAGCTTTCTTT
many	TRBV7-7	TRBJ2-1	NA	CASSPGPNNEQFF	TGTGCTAGCAGCCCCGGACCGAACAATGAGCAGTTCTTC
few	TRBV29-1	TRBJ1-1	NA	CSVSQGEDTEAFF	TGCAGCGTCTCACAGGGTGAGGACACTGAAGCTTTCTTT
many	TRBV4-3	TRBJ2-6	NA	CASSQDRWSGANVLTF	TGCGCCAGCAGCCAAGATCGTTGGTCTGGGGCCAACGTCCTGACTTTC
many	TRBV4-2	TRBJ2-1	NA	CASSQDGGTYINEQFF	TGTGCCAGCAGCCAAGACGGCGGGACTTATATCAATGAGCAGTTCTTC
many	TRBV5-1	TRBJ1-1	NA	CASSLGGTLNTEAFF	TGCGCCAGCAGCTTGGGAGGGACACTGAACACTGAAGCTTTCTTT
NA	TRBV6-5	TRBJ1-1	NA	CASSYQTGAGEAFF	TGTGCCAGCAGTTACCAGACAGGCGCCGGTGAAGCTTTCTTT
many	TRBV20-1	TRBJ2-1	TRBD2	CSAPGLAKTEQFF	TGCAGTGCACCGGGACTAGCGAAGACTGAGCAGTTCTTC
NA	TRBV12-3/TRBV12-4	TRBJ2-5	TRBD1	CASSSGPGTGQAQYF	TGTGCCAGCAGTTCGGGACCTGGGACAGGGCAGGCCCAGTACTTC
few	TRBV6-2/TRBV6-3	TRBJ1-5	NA	CASSFPAGLGDQPQHF	TGTGCCAGCAGTTTCCCAGCAGGCCTCGGGGATCAGCCCCAGCATTTT
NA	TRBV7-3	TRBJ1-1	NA	CASSPAGGEAFF	TGTGCCAGCAGCCCTGCGGGGGGTGAAGCTTTCTTT
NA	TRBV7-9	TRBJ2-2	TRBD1	CASSKAWGTDNTGELFF	TGTGCCAGCAGTAAGGCTTGGGGGACAGACAACACCGGGGAGCTGTTTTTT
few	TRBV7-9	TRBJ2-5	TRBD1	CASSRRTGEVETQYF	TGTGCCAGCAGCAGAAGGACAGGGGAGGTAGAGACCCAGTACTTC
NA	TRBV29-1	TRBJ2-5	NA	CSVKQGPVETQYF	TGCAGCGTCAAACAGGGCCCCGTGGAGACCCAGTACTTC
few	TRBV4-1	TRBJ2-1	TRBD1	CASSRGQGVNEQFF	TGCGCCAGCAGCCGGGGACAGGGGGTCAATGAGCAGTTCTTC
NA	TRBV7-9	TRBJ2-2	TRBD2	CASSLAAGRANTGELFF	TGTGCCAGCAGCTTAGCGGCAGGGAGGGCGAACACCGGGGAGCTGTTTTTT
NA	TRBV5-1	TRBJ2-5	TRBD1	CASSLRQQGFGRQETQYF	TGCGCCAGCAGCTTGAGGCAACAGGGGTTCGGGCGGCAAGAGACCCAGTACTTC
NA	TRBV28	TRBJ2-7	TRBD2	CASTRQRGDSYEQYF	TGTGCCAGCACCCGACAGCGGGGGGACTCCTACGAGCAGTACTTC
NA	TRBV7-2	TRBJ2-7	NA	CASSWTVGMDYEQYF	TGTGCCAGCAGCTGGACGGTTGGGATGGACTACGAGCAGTACTTC
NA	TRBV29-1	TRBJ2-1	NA	CSVENDRTSYNEQFF	TGCAGCGTTGAAAATGACAGGACGTCCTACAATGAGCAGTTCTTC
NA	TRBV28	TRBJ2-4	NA	CASRFVDSGNIQYF	TGTGCCAGCAGGTTCGTGGACAGTGGAAACATTCAGTACTTC